This TCR beta chain is drawn from a study of Graves' ophthalmopathy and Graves' hyperthyroidism. This clonotype was counted at least ten times. CDR3 regions of TCR beta were amplified from RNA transcripts. The first round was an RT-PCR with HTBI primers, and the second round was a multiplex PCR. TCRdb redid the calling of the multiplex PCR reads with MiXCR, one entry per CDR3 protein. The sample has around 22,000 distinct CDR3 sequences, around 50% seen once; the top ten hold approximately 7%. Germline-derived CDR1 and CDR2 are SGDLS and YYNGEE. CDR3 length equals 18 residues. V shed 0 bases, J shed 1 base, and the junction held 9 bases outside the gene matches.

This chain links TRBV9 with TRBJ2-4, with TRBD1 identical over 8 bases. Sequencing was carried out using peripheral blood. The source of this sequence is an adult woman with stable Graves' hyperthyroidism. The CDR3 sequence is CASSVDPGGAGAKNIQYF. As DNA, the CDR3 is TGTGCCAGCAGCGTAGACCCAGGGGGCGCCGGGGCCAAAAACATTCAGTACTTC.